The 13 T cell receptor beta chains below all came from one sample that was sequenced in a study of shared clonotypes between healthy human individuals. Libraries were prepared by immunoSEQ multiplex PCR; TCRdb keeps only in-frame clonotypes and omits some of them. The sample holds millions of clones, approximately 92% seen once. Sequenced: naive CD4+ T cells sorted from blood. Documented subset: CD45RA+ positively selected. Receptors originate from a man between 18 and 35 years old in good health.

V usage is TRBV9 and J usage is TRBJ2-7, with D unresolved. CDR1 is SGDLS, CDR2 YYNGEE, per germline. The CDR3 is 15 residues long. V gave up 4 bases and J gave up 0 bases, with 14 bases separating them. The CDR3 here is CASSPLELLSYEQYF. CDR3 sequence (DNA): TGTGCCAGCAGCCCCCTGGAGCTCCTCTCCTACGAGCAGTACTTC.

V usage is TRBV11-2 and J usage is TRBJ2-1; 7 bases are shared with TRBD2. V lost 5 bases to trimming and J lost 5 bases; unmatched junction nucleotides: 6. The CDR3 is made up of 14 amino acids. CDR1 is SGHAT, CDR2 FQNNGV, per germline. The CDR3 region is CASSGGGGHNEQFF. DNA of the CDR3: TGTGCCAGCAGCGGCGGCGGGGGACACAATGAGCAGTTCTTC.

The rearrangement uses TRBV12-5 and TRBJ1-5; maybe TRBD1 (5 bases). V dropped 5 bases and J dropped 7 bases, with 15 bases sitting between them. This CDR3 is built from 14 residues. Germline CDR1 is LGHNT and CDR2 is FRNRAP. The CDR3 DNA reads TGTGCTAGTGGTCCTGGGGGTGGGAGACAGCCCCAGCATTTT. It encodes CASGPGGGRQPQHF.

This sequence joins TRBV27 and TRBJ2-7; no reliable D call. Germline CDR1 reads MNHEY; CDR2 reads SMNVEV (reference sequence). Trimming shortened V by 6 bases and J by 4 bases, and 13 bases separated the two germline ends. The length of the CDR3 is 13 residues. The CDR3, as DNA: TGTGCCAGCAGACCAAAACCCCCTTACGAGCAGTACTTC. It yields the protein CASRPKPPYEQYF.

The count of this clone is one. The chain employs TRBV9 and TRBJ2-1; D is uncertain. Germline CDR1 reads SGDLS; CDR2 reads YYNGEE. This CDR3 region has 17 residues. Trimming took 2 bases from V and 1 from J, leaving 16 bases between them. The CDR3 DNA is TGTGCCAGCAGCGTGTTGGATGCACGTATTTCCTACAATGAGCAGTTCTTC. Residues: CASSVLDARISYNEQFF.

The DNA for the CDR3 is TGTGCCAGCAGTTTAAACCAGGGGGAAAAGACCTACGAGCAGTACTTC. Amino acids: CASSLNQGEKTYEQYF. The genes are TRBV27 and TRBJ2-7; 7 nucleotides align to TRBD1. The J segment lost 2 bases and the V segment lost 2 bases, leaving 9 bases of the junction unmatched. The CDR3 has 16 amino acids. CDR1 is MNHEY, CDR2 SMNVEV, per germline (reference sequence).

V gene TRBV6-6 combines with J gene TRBJ2-7, with D unclear. The germline V gene encodes CDR1 MNHNY and CDR2 SVGAGI (reference sequence). This CDR3 is built from 13 residues. Trimming removed 2 bases from V and 5 bases from J, with 10 bases in between. This chain's CDR3 is CASSYANPHEQYF. Written as DNA, the CDR3 is TGTGCCAGCAGTTACGCGAATCCCCACGAGCAGTACTTC.

The rearrangement links TRBV6-6 to TRBJ2-1; D is ambiguous. Germline V lookup: CDR1 MNHNY, CDR2 SVGAGI (reference sequence). Trimming removed 6 bases from V and 13 bases from J, with 13 bases in between. The CDR3 is made up of 11 amino acids. CDR3 DNA: TGTGCCAGCAGCCCCCAAAATGTTCAGTTCTTC. It is translated as CASSPQNVQFF.

The chain combines TRBV7-9 with TRBJ2-1, with D possibly being TRBD1 (7 bases). The CDR3 runs to 19 residues. Per germline, CDR1 SEHNR and CDR2 FQNEAQ (reference sequence). With 0 bases removed from V and 9 bases from J, the gap between germline ends came to 27 bases. The CDR3 spells CASSLAHSRKGGGVGEQFF. In nucleotides, the CDR3 is TGTGCCAGCAGCTTAGCCCATAGCCGAAAAGGGGGCGGGGTGGGTGAGCAGTTCTTC.

The chain has TRBV4-1 and TRBJ2-7; 9 nucleotides match TRBD2. Per germline, CDR1 MGHRA and CDR2 YSYEKL. V shed 1 base and J 4 bases; nucleotides not matched to a gene: 8. This CDR3 is built from 16 residues. This CDR3 is CASSQVPSGIDYEQYF. CDR3 nucleotides: TGCGCCAGCAGCCAAGTTCCTAGCGGGATTGATTACGAGCAGTACTTC.

The chain uses TRBV11-2 and TRBJ2-1; TRBD2 matches 8 bases. With 4 bases clipped from V and 6 bases from J, the junction kept 5 bases outside the gene matches. This CDR3 has 14 residues. The germline CDR1 and CDR2 sequences are SGHAT and FQNNGV. CDR3 DNA sequence: TGTGCCAGCAGCTCTCGGGGGGGTCCCAATGAGCAGTTCTTC. Its protein is CASSSRGGPNEQFF.

Worth noting for this clone: Within the sample, other DNA sequences also encode this same CDR3. This sequence joins TRBV5-1 and TRBJ1-2; D remains ambiguous. This CDR3 contains 12 residues. V lost 5 bases and J 5 bases, leaving 10 bases between the germline ends. The germline CDR1 and CDR2 sequences are SGHRS and YFSETQ. CDR3 DNA: TGCGCCAGCAGTCTCGAGAGTTATGGCTACACCTTC. Protein product: CASSLESYGYTF.

The V call is TRBV7-2, the J call TRBJ2-3; a weak D match, TRBD2 (6 bases). Trimming shortened V by 4 bases and J by 2 bases, and 19 bases separated the two germline ends. The CDR3 runs 17 residues. CDR1 SGHTA and CDR2 FQGNSA come from the germline V gene. This chain's CDR3 is CASSSDTPGLATDTQYF. CDR3 in DNA: TGTGCCAGCAGCTCGGACACACCGGGACTTGCCACAGATACGCAGTATTTT.